Given below is one TCR beta chain in context. Its antigen is not identified. The source of the sample is a study of cytomegalovirus exposure and HLA in healthy donors. Study-level information: A subsequent analysis stated that the 110 or so validation repertoires were run on the same platform as the roughly 620 first-cohort repertoires.

Whole-study findings and limits: TCR beta chains numbering some 160 were designated cytomegalovirus-associated. Specificity for CMV antigens was confirmed in vitro for a few of the CMV-associated chains.

Profiling relied on immunoSEQ multiplex PCR, and the TCRdb table lists in-frame clones only, not all of them. Among 250,000 to 400,000 clones listed, approximately 85% were seen once. The CDR3 loop spans 16 amino acids. The junction had 3 bases not matched to a gene; V was cut back by 2 bases and J by 1 base. CDR1 is GTSNPN and CDR2 is SVGIG in the germline V gene (reference sequence). The source material was PBMCs. The J gene is TRBJ1-4, the V gene TRBV30, with 11 nucleotides matching TRBD1. The sequence was obtained from a man aged 30-40 years in good health and CMV-seronegative. The CDR3 here is CAWSPGTGGTNEKLFF. The CDR3, as DNA: TGTGCCTGGAGTCCTGGGACAGGGGGAACTAATGAAAAACTGTTTTTT.